The clone carrying this T cell receptor beta chain was counted a few times. The germline V gene has CDR1 MDHEN and CDR2 SYDVKM. The CDR3 loop spans 11 amino acids. V was pared by 7 bases and J by 3 bases, with 7 bases between. TCRdb keeps only in-frame clones here, not all; method: immunoSEQ multiplex PCR. The data hold around 140,000 clones, with 76% observed a single time. This entry is derived from a study of cytotoxic CD8 clonotypes in ibrutinib-treated CLL. The chain carries TRBV28 and TRBJ2-7; no definite D call. The clonotype was recovered from a human donor with chronic lymphocytic leukemia. The material sequenced was PBMCs, taken after 24 months of ibrutinib treatment. In DNA, the CDR3 is TGTGCCAGCATGGCCCACTACGAGCAGTACTTC. Its translation is CASMAHYEQYF.